This TCR beta chain was documented in a study of OX40 agonist ivuxolimab in advanced cancers. The overall study: Intravenous ivuxolimab was administered to patients every 2 weeks at 0.01 to 10 mg/kg. A diagnosis of hepatocellular carcinoma, melanoma, renal cell or head and neck cancer was present in dose-escalation patients. Among those enrolled, mean age was 60 years (range about 23 to 80) and 82.7% were male.

The assay was immunoSEQ multiplex PCR, and TCRdb's table has in-frame clones only and misses some. Here the sample spans about 50,000 clones, roughly three quarters being singletons. The TCR was taken from an adult with an advanced solid tumor such as melanoma, head and neck, liver or kidney cancer. The sample consisted of CD4+ or CD8+ T cells sorted from blood, taken in a trial of the OX40 agonist ivuxolimab.

The CDR3 reads CASSARDGGYEQYF. The CDR3, as DNA: TGTGCCAGCAGCGCTCGGGACGGTGGCTACGAGCAGTACTTC. V usage is TRBV7-9 and J usage is TRBJ2-7, with D perhaps matching TRBD1 or TRBD2 (5 bases each). The CDR3 loop spans 14 amino acids. Per the germline V gene, CDR1 is SEHNR and CDR2 is FQNEAQ (reference sequence). The V end was cut by 5 bases, the J end by 3 bases, with 14 bases between.